Each of the 26 T cell receptor beta chains below was sequenced from the same sample in a study of CD8 T cells in Susac syndrome. The RNA, about 0.5 to 1 ug, was put through reverse transcription using random hexamers. TCRdb ran MiXCR on the immunoSEQ multiplex PCR reads and lists one entry per CDR3 protein. The data contain 85,000 to 90,000 distinct CDR3 sequences, about 93% of them singletons. The sequenced sample consisted of CD8+ T cells from PBMCs. The receptors were sampled from a human donor in good health.

The rearrangement joins TRBV15 to TRBJ2-7; D might be TRBD1 (5 bases). With 2 bases removed from V and 0 bases from J, the gap between germline ends came to 11 bases. Looked up from germline, CDR1 is LNHNV and CDR2 is YYDKDF (reference sequence). The CDR3 has 15 residues. In DNA form, the CDR3 reads TGTGCCACCAGCAGACCCGACAGTTCCTCCTACGAGCAGTACTTC. Amino acids: CATSRPDSSSYEQYF.

The V and J genes are TRBV3-1 and TRBJ2-1, with D perhaps TRBD2 (5 bases). The CDR3 has 14 residues. Germline-derived CDR1 and CDR2 are LGHDT and YNNKEL (reference sequence). V was pared by 0 bases and J by 6 bases, with 9 bases between. CDR3 sequence reads: CASSQDPGINEQFF. The CDR3 coding sequence is TGTGCCAGCAGCCAAGACCCGGGAATCAATGAGCAGTTCTTC.

V and J are TRBV27 and TRBJ2-1; 7 bases match TRBD1. The J segment lost 7 bases and the V segment lost 4 bases, leaving 1 base of the junction unmatched. Germline lookup yields CDR1 MNHEY and CDR2 SMNVEV (reference sequence). This CDR3 spans 12 amino acids. CDR3 nucleotides: TGTGCCAGCAGTTGGGGACAGAATGAGCAGTTCTTC. It is translated as CASSWGQNEQFF.

The chain carries TRBV7-9 and TRBJ1-2, with D possibly TRBD1 on 6 matching bases. CDR1 is SEHNR and CDR2 is FQNEAQ in the germline V gene (reference sequence). This CDR3 comprises 15 residues. Trimming took 4 bases from V and 4 from J, leaving 16 bases between them. The CDR3 loop reads CASSSDSDMIYGYTF. In nucleotides, the CDR3 is TGTGCCAGCAGCTCGGACAGCGACATGATCTATGGCTACACCTTC. Combining the CDR3 with reference TRBV7-9 and TRBJ1-2 gives the whole variable domain DTGVSQNPRHKITKRGQNVTFRCDPISEHNRLYWYRQTLGQGPEFLTYFQNEAQLEKSRLLSDRFSAERPKGSFSTLEIQRTEQGDSAMYLCASSSDSDMIYGYTFGSGTRLTVV.

The V call is TRBV9, the J call TRBJ2-5; perhaps TRBD2 as D (7 bases). CDR1 is SGDLS and CDR2 is YYNGEE in the germline V gene. The CDR3 sequence is 15 residues long. Deletions cut 3 bases from V and 4 bases from J, with 16 bases between. CDR3 protein: CASSEGGGASETQYF. CDR3 sequence (DNA): TGTGCCAGCAGCGAAGGGGGGGGCGCCTCAGAGACCCAGTACTTC.

The chain combines TRBV3-1 with TRBJ2-7, with D uncertain. Germline V gives CDR1 LGHDT, CDR2 YNNKEL (reference sequence). There are 14 residues in the CDR3. Trimming stripped 3 bases from V and 1 base from J, with 10 bases between. DNA for the CDR3: TGTGCCAGCAGCCAGGAATGGGGATCCTACGAGCAGTACTTC. Translated, it gives CASSQEWGSYEQYF.

The V and J genes are TRBV13 and TRBJ1-2; D perhaps matches TRBD1 (5 bases). Trimming removed 3 bases at V and 2 bases at J, with 13 bases between. The CDR3 runs 15 residues. Germline CDR1 reads PRHDT; CDR2 reads FYEKMQ (reference sequence). The CDR3 is CASSFGADTNYGYTF. DNA for the CDR3: TGTGCCAGCAGCTTTGGGGCTGACACCAACTATGGCTACACCTTC.

The CDR3 here is CASSTSSPGETQYF. CDR3 nucleotide sequence: TGTGCCAGCAGCACCAGCTCTCCCGGGGAGACCCAGTACTTC. The V and J genes are TRBV21-1 and TRBJ2-5; TRBD1 is taken as the D call from the table, unchecked against the DNA. TRBV21-1 is a pseudogene locus. This CDR3 region has 14 residues.

The chain links TRBV7-9 to TRBJ2-6; D gene unclear. Looked up from germline, CDR1 is SEHNR and CDR2 is FQNEAQ (reference sequence). The CDR3 runs 16 residues. Between the trimmed V and J ends, which lost 4 bases and 0 bases, there was a span of 10 bases. The CDR3 DNA is TGTGCCAGCAGCTCCCGGGTCCACTCTGGGGCCAACGTCCTGACTTTC. It is translated as CASSSRVHSGANVLTF.

The chain couples TRBV5-8 to TRBJ2-7, with a tentative D call TRBD1 (5 bases). Germline-derived CDR1 and CDR2 are SGHTS and YDEGEE. Trimming removed 0 bases at V and 5 bases at J, with 9 bases between. The CDR3 runs 13 residues. CDR3 loop: CASSLGRADEQYF. CDR3 coding DNA: TGTGCCAGCAGCTTGGGCAGGGCCGACGAGCAGTACTTC.

The V gene is TRBV19, the J gene TRBJ2-3; 7 bases agree with TRBD2. J was trimmed by 4 bases and V by 6 bases; bases with no gene match: 7. The CDR3 contains 14 residues. Germline V gene data show CDR1 as LNHDA and CDR2 as SQIVND (reference sequence). In nucleotides, the CDR3 is TGTGCCAGTAGCACAAGGACTAGATCAGATACGCAGTATTTT. This translates into CASSTRTRSDTQYF.

This sequence joins TRBV4-2 and TRBJ2-1; D is perhaps TRBD1 (6 bases). V lost 0 bases and J lost 2, with 11 bases in between. This CDR3 is 16 amino acids long. Germline V lookup: CDR1 LGHNA, CDR2 YNFKEQ. In DNA, the CDR3 is TGTGCCAGCAGCCAAGAATTAGGGGACACCTACAATGAGCAGTTCTTC. Amino acids: CASSQELGDTYNEQFF.

This chain joins TRBV5-1 and TRBJ1-1; D gene unclear. This CDR3 comprises 16 residues. CDR1 is SGHRS, CDR2 YFSETQ, per germline. Trimming pared 0 bases from V and 2 bases from J, leaving 14 bases between. CDR3 in DNA: TGCGCCAGCAGCTTGGACCAGGCCCTAGGAAACACTGAAGCTTTCTTT. This translates into CASSLDQALGNTEAFF. Complete variable domain (other parts from reference TRBV5-1 and TRBJ1-1): KAGVTQTPRYLIKTRGQQVTLSCSPISGHRSVSWYQQTPGQGLQFLFEYFSETQRNKGNFPGRFSGRQFSNSRSEMNVSTLELGDSALYLCASSLDQALGNTEAFFGQGTRLTVV.

The gene calls are TRBV5-8 and TRBJ2-7; D remains ambiguous. The V and J ends lost 5 bases and 3 bases respectively, with 9 bases between them. CDR1 is SGHTS and CDR2 is YDEGEE in the germline V gene. There are 12 residues in the CDR3. This CDR3 reads CASRSTVYEQYF. In DNA form, the CDR3 reads TGTGCCAGCAGATCCACAGTCTACGAGCAGTACTTC.

The chain employs TRBV7-9 and TRBJ2-7; tentative D call: TRBD2 (6 bases). Germline assignment: CDR1 SEHNR and CDR2 FQNEAQ (reference sequence). V was pared by 4 bases and J by 0 bases, with 13 bases between. The CDR3 totals 15 residues. Here the CDR3 DNA reads TGTGCCAGCAGCTCACTTAGGCGGGGCTCCTACGAGCAGTACTTC. This translates into CASSSLRRGSYEQYF.

The chain joins TRBV25-1 to TRBJ2-6; D remains unclear. Looked up from germline, CDR1 is MGHDK and CDR2 is SYGVNS. The CDR3 has 16 amino acids. Trimming stripped 0 bases from V and 0 bases from J, with 6 bases between. The CDR3 spells CASSEYVFSGANVLTF. DNA of the CDR3: TGTGCCAGCAGTGAATATGTGTTCTCTGGGGCCAACGTCCTGACTTTC.

The rearrangement uses TRBV7-9 and TRBJ1-1; D possibly corresponds to TRBD1 (5 bases). CDR1 is SEHNR, CDR2 FQNEAQ, per germline (reference sequence). This CDR3 has 14 residues. Trimming shortened V by 6 bases and J by 6 bases, and 17 bases separated the two germline ends. The CDR3 DNA reads as TGTGCCAGCAGAGGATCGGGACGTACGGCTGAAGCTTTCTTT. It encodes CASRGSGRTAEAFF.

The chain recombines TRBV27 with TRBJ2-2, with 10 bases lining up with TRBD1. This CDR3 comprises 14 residues. Germline V gene lookup returns CDR1 MNHEY and CDR2 SMNVEV (reference sequence). V gave up 6 bases and J gave up 6 bases; unmatched junction bases: 4. The CDR3 is CASRQGQGAGELFF. The DNA of the CDR3 is TGTGCCAGCAGACAAGGACAGGGGGCCGGGGAGCTGTTTTTT.

V usage is TRBV6-2 or TRBV6-3 and J usage is TRBJ1-5; 7 nucleotides agree with TRBD1. Germline loops: CDR1 MNHEY, CDR2 SVGEGT. Losses at the gene ends were 6 bases for V and 1 base for J; bases not matched to a gene: 6. The CDR3 has 15 residues. The chain's CDR3 is CASRPGTVSNQPQHF. The CDR3 nucleotides read TGTGCCAGCAGACCCGGGACAGTAAGCAATCAGCCCCAGCATTTT.

This chain connects TRBV13 to TRBJ2-7, with D possibly matching TRBD2 (6 bases). This CDR3 contains 15 residues. The V gene's germline CDR1 is PRHDT and CDR2 FYEKMQ (reference sequence). Trimming removed 5 bases at V and 3 bases at J, with 17 bases between. The CDR3 loop is CASSPLRGNHYEQYF. As DNA, the CDR3 is TGTGCCAGCAGCCCGCTGCGGGGTAATCACTACGAGCAGTACTTC.

The chain recombines TRBV7-9 with TRBJ1-1; TRBD1 might be the D (6 bases). CDR3 length: 14 amino acids. V dropped 1 base and J dropped 4 bases, with 10 bases sitting between them. Germline V gene data show CDR1 as SEHNR and CDR2 as FQNEAQ (reference sequence). The CDR3 nucleotides read TGTGCCAGCAGCTTAGGACAGGCCTTCACTGAAGCTTTCTTT. It translates to CASSLGQAFTEAFF. The full variable domain, completed using reference TRBV7-9 and TRBJ1-1, is DTGVSQNPRHKITKRGQNVTFRCDPISEHNRLYWYRQTLGQGPEFLTYFQNEAQLEKSRLLSDRFSAERPKGSFSTLEIQRTEQGDSAMYLCASSLGQAFTEAFFGQGTRLTVV.

This rearrangement joins TRBV12-3 or TRBV12-4 to TRBJ2-7; 8 bases are shared with TRBD1. V was clipped by 6 bases and J by 4 bases; unmatched bases: 11. The CDR3 totals 15 residues. The CDR3 DNA reads as TGTGCCAGCAGGTCAGCAGGGGGCCCTCCGTACGAGCAGTACTTC. Protein: CASRSAGGPPYEQYF.

V is TRBV12-3 or TRBV12-4 and J is TRBJ1-6; 10 nucleotides match TRBD1. The J segment lost 10 bases and the V segment lost 1 base, leaving 7 bases of the junction unmatched. The CDR3 consists of 16 residues. CDR3: CASSLEGTGVGSPLHF. DNA for the CDR3: TGTGCCAGCAGTTTAGAGGGGACAGGGGTGGGGTCACCCCTCCACTTT.

The rearrangement uses TRBV9 and TRBJ1-2; TRBD1 matches at 11 bases. Germline trimming cut 2 bases from V and 4 bases from J; bases unmatched to any gene: 1. CDR1 and CDR2 (germline): SGDLS, YYNGEE. The CDR3 spans 14 residues. CDR3 loop: CASSVGTGGYGYTF. CDR3 bases: TGTGCCAGCAGCGTTGGGACAGGGGGCTATGGCTACACCTTC.

This chain links TRBV29-1 with TRBJ1-2; 12 positions match TRBD1. The CDR3 runs 17 residues. Germline-derived CDR1 and CDR2 are SQVTM and ANQGSEA. Germline trimming cut 1 base from V and 4 bases from J; bases unmatched to any gene: 10. The CDR3, as DNA: TGCAGCGTTGAAGGCGGGACAGGGGGCGACGATGGCTATGGCTACACCTTC. Encoded protein: CSVEGGTGGDDGYGYTF.

This clonotype appeared once. The V call is TRBV5-1, the J call TRBJ2-2, with D perhaps matching TRBD2 (5 bases). The CDR3 totals 15 residues. V was pared by 5 bases and J by 6 bases, with 17 bases between. Germline V gives CDR1 SGHRS, CDR2 YFSETQ. CDR3 loop: CASRPEGSTAGELFF. CDR3 coding DNA: TGCGCCAGCAGACCCGAGGGTAGCACGGCCGGGGAGCTGTTTTTT.